The TCR beta chain described here comes from a study of Ad26.COV2.S vaccination and SARS-CoV-2 variants (dated by TCRdb to the early 2020s). Some background on the complete study: Donors in the vaccine arm were drawn from COV1001, a multicentre, randomized, double-blind, placebo-controlled phase I-IIa trial testing Ad26.COV2.S in healthy adults. A total of some 30 samples were included in the TCR-sequenced set, comprising some 20 Ad26.COV2.S vaccine recipients, 5 placebo recipients and 8 SARS-CoV-2 convalescent individuals. Sequencing of the TCRbeta repertoire served to evaluate the specificity and breadth of SARS-CoV-2-reactive T cell receptors following Ad26.COV2.S vaccination. Trial participants were randomized into five groups of five: low-dose or high-dose Ad26.COV2.S given once or twice, or placebo on both occasions. Investigators remained blinded to trial group allocation during experiments and outcome assessment. Dosing of Ad26.COV2.S was intramuscular, at either 5x10^10 or 1x10^11 viral particles, delivered as one shot or as two shots spaced 56 days apart. Points the paper makes about the study in general: Comparing responses between vaccine doses or regimens was not something the study was powered to do. After vaccination, spike-specific CD8+ and CD4+ T cell responses were reported to show substantial breadth. Non-spike TCR breadth was comparable between vaccine and placebo recipients, consistent with the vaccine containing only spike. Higher spike-specific TCR breadth was observed in Ad26.COV2.S recipients than in placebo recipients (P = 0.0014). According to the authors, total T cell responses may have been underestimated by the TCR breadth and depth analyses.

In the paper's terms, the treatment or condition label means: roughly 20 received Ad26.COV2.S at low or high dose, single or two shots; five or six received placebo; per-sample allocation not given. For vaccine and placebo recipients, repertoires were sequenced using samples collected on day 63 after the first injection. Cohort 1b enrolled 25 adults aged 18-55 years at a single site in Boston, USA, between 29 July and 7 August 2020. As a vaccine, Ad26.COV2.S was a replication-incompetent adenovirus type 26 vector that expressed a prefusion-stabilized SARS-CoV-2 spike protein derived from the original Wuhan strain. For CDR1 and CDR2, the germline V gene (reference sequence) lists SGHNT and YYREEE. The junction shows trimming of 4 bases on V and 9 bases on J, plus 17 bases between the germline ends. The CDR3 numbers 15 residues from cysteine through phenylalanine. The sequence is cut down to CDR3 DNA, 45 bases in frame from base 1.

The immunoSEQ Assay was the method used to sequence TCRbeta CDR3 regions. After extraction, genomic DNA underwent amplification by bias-controlled multiplex PCR, followed by high-throughput sequencing. In the original analysis: To quantify the absolute abundance of each unique TCRbeta CDR3 region, sequences were collapsed and filtered. T cell fraction was estimated by normalization of TCRbeta template counts to usable DNA, with usable DNA being measured through amplification of reference genes present in all nucleated cells. Repertoire TCRs were annotated as SARS-CoV-2-specific by exact matching of V gene, CDR3 amino acid sequence and J gene to a known reactive TCR set. The reference SARS-CoV-2 TCR set was obtained from MIRA and was filtered for enrichment in COVID-19-positive ImmuneCODE repertoires, whereby public or cross-reactive TCRs were removed. Using the MIRA antigens, annotated TCRs were further analysed by specific ORF or by position within an ORF. Depth was the summed frequency of annotated unique rearrangements, while breadth was defined as annotated unique rearrangements over total unique productive rearrangements. Two-sided Wilcoxon rank-sum tests were applied when comparing TCR breadth between groups. TCRdb mirrors the immuneACCESS table, restricted to in-frame sequences. Some clones are absent from its copies; in checked studies, under half trace to an unresolved V gene, and the reason for the others is unknown. That table is the source of V, J and clone size, and D and trimming were worked out from the DNA. The sample records roughly 700,000 clones, roughly nine tenths of which are singletons. The ten largest make up 1.5% of the sample.

With regard to this clone: Its antigen is still unknown. Per-base quality was not reported, and no clone a single base away is much larger than it.

This chain is built from TRBV5-4 and TRBJ1-6, with the D gene call left open. The sequence came from a person aged 18-65 years who received the Ad26.COV2.S COVID-19 vaccine or a placebo. Source: peripheral blood, taken in a trial of Ad26.COV2.S vaccine versus placebo. The CDR3 protein is CASSPRGGSTSPLHF. The nucleotides read TGTGCCAGCAGCCCCCGAGGAGGGAGTACTTCACCCCTCCACTTT.